This T cell receptor beta chain was profiled in a study of T cell repertoires in cytomegalovirus infection. Whole-study context: In public TCR beta signatures, there were indications of both CMV infection and matching HLA type.

This CDR3 has 17 amino acids. In germline, CDR1 is SGHRS, CDR2 YFSETQ. V was trimmed by 0 bases and J by 6 bases, leaving 19 bases between them. TCRdb fed the reads into MiXCR, producing one record per CDR3 protein. The sample carries 200,000 to 300,000 distinct CDR3 sequences, approximately 9% recorded once. This clonotype was seen only a few times. No antigen is known for it. The study's findings and limits: Dominant in the ex vivo response were TCR beta clonotypes restricted by HLA-C and specific for CMV. Cumulative frequency (of public TCR beta family members) identified carriers of CMV plus the relevant HLA.

This clonotype was sampled from a human donor in good health (CMV status not recorded). Some clones in this sample may be carry-over from other donors' samples. Source material: PBMCs. The rearrangement links TRBV5-1 to TRBJ2-1; weak D call: TRBD2 (6 bases). In DNA, the CDR3 is TGCGCCAGCAGCTTGGCGCCCGGGGGAAATAGGGGCAATGAGCAGTTCTTC. It encodes CASSLAPGGNRGNEQFF.